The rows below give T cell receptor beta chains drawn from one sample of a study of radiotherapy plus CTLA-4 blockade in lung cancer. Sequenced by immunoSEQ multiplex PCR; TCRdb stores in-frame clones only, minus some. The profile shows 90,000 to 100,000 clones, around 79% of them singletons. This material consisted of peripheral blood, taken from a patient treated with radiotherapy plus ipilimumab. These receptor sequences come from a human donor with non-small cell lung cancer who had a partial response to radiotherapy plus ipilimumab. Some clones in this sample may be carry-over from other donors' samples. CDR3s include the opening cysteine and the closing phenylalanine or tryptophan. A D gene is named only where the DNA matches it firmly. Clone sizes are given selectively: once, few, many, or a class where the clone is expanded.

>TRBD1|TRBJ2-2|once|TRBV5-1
TGCGCCAGCGGGGGACAGGGGGACACCGGGGAGCTGTTTTTT
CASGGQGDTGELFF
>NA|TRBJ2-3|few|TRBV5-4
TGTGCCAGCAGCTTTTACGCGGGAAACACAGATACGCAGTATTTT
CASSFYAGNTDTQYF
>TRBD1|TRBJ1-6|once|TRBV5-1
TGCGCCAGCAGCTTGACAGGGGCGAGCTCCTATAATTCACCCCTCCACTTT
CASSLTGASSYNSPLHF
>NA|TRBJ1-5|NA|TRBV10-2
TGCGCCAGCAGTGAAGCGGGGTTGGGCAATCAGCCCCAGCATTTT
CASSEAGLGNQPQHF
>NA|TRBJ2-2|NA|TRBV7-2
TGTGCCAGCAGCCTACCAGTTGTAGGGGCGTGGAACACCGGGGAGCTGTTTTTT
CASSLPVVGAWNTGELFF
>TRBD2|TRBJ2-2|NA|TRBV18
TGTGCCAGCTCACCACGGACCACTAGCGCCGGGGAGCTGTTTTTT
CASSPRTTSAGELFF
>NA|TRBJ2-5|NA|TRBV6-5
TGTGCCAGCAGTTATTCACAGGGTGTCCAAGAGACCCAGTACTTC
CASSYSQGVQETQYF
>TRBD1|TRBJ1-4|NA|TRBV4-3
TGCGCCAGCAGCCGGACGAGGGGGCGGACTAATGAAAAACTGTTTTTT
CASSRTRGRTNEKLFF
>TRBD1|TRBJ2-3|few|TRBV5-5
TGTGCCAGCAGGAGGCAGGGGGCGCAAGATACGCAGTATTTT
CASRRQGAQDTQYF
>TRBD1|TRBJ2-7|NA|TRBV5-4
TGTGCCAGCAGCCAAATTCCTTCGGGACAGGCCCACGAGCAGTACTTC
CASSQIPSGQAHEQYF
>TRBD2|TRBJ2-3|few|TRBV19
TGTGCCACCGGGAGGGCTAGCGGGAGCTTTTACGACACAGATACGCAGTATTTT
CATGRASGSFYDTDTQYF
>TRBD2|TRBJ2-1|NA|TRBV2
TGTGCCAGCAGGAGGGGACTAGCGGGAGGGGCCTACAATGAGCAGTTCTTC
CASRRGLAGGAYNEQFF
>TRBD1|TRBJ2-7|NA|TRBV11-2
TGTGCCAGCAGCTCCAGCGACAGGGTCGGGACCTACGAGCAGTACTTC
CASSSSDRVGTYEQYF
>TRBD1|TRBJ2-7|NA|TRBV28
TGTGCCACGTTGGGACAGGGGGCCTGGGAGCAGTACTTC
CATLGQGAWEQYF
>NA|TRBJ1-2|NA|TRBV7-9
TGTGCCAGCAGCCACGACAGAAAATATGGCTACACCTTC
CASSHDRKYGYTF
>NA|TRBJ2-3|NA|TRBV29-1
TGCAGCGTAGAGGACTATAAAGCTGATACGCAGTATTTT
CSVEDYKADTQYF
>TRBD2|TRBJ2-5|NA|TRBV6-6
TGTGCCAGCGGAATTACCGGGACTAGTGCTGAGACCCAGTACTTC
CASGITGTSAETQYF
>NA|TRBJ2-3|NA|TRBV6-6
TGTGCCAGCAGTTACTCGAAGACAACCGATACGCAGTATTTT
CASSYSKTTDTQYF
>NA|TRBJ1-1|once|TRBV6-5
TGTGCCAGCAGTCGCGGACACCTTGAAGCTTTCTTT
CASSRGHLEAFF
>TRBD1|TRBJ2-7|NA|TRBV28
TGTGCCAGCAATACCCCGGGACAGGGATACTACGAGCAGTACTTC
CASNTPGQGYYEQYF
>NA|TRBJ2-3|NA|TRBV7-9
TGTGCCAGCAGCTTAGAAAGGGGAGGACACACAGATACGCAGTATTTT
CASSLERGGHTDTQYF
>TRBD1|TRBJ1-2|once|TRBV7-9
TGTGCCAGCAGCCCCCAAACAGGGGAATATGGCTACACCTTC
CASSPQTGEYGYTF